This T cell receptor beta chain was documented in a study of shared clonotypes between healthy human individuals. Whole-study context: With ages of 18 to 49, the donors were two women and a few men. Three CD4 naive, three CD4 memory, two CD8 naive and one CD8 memory plate were used per donor.

Method: immunoSEQ multiplex PCR; TCRdb's copy keeps in-frame clones and lacks some. The sample holds about 1.1 million clones, more than 75% seen once. There are 12 residues in the CDR3. Per the germline V gene, CDR1 is SGHDT and CDR2 is YYEEEE. Trimming cost V 4 bases and J 7 bases, with 11 bases left between them. Sequences were obtained from memory CD4+ T cells from PBMCs. As to subset: CD45RA-negative fraction. The chain is built from TRBV5-6 and TRBJ1-2; D possibly corresponds to TRBD1 (5 bases). The TCR was taken from a young man in good health. Some clones in this sample may be carry-over from other donors' samples. DNA for the CDR3: TGTGCCAGCAGCCTGGGGAGGGGTGGCTACACCTTC. Translated, it gives CASSLGRGGYTF.